What follows are 23 T cell receptor beta chains derived from one specimen sequenced in a study of shared clonotypes between healthy human individuals. Cells designated naive CD8 were CD45RO-negative and were positively selected for CCR7, with terminally differentiated effector memory CD45RA+ cells excluded. Only in-frame clones appear in the TCRdb table, and some are missing; sequencing was by immunoSEQ multiplex PCR. This sample has about 680,000 clones, with about 91% found just once. Sequences were obtained from naive CD8+ T cells sorted from blood. The receptors shown here come from a man aged 25 to 45 in good health.

This clone showed up just once. J is TRBJ1-4 and V is TRBV4-1; tentatively, D is TRBD1 (5 bases). CDR1 and CDR2 from the germline V gene are MGHRA and YSYEKL. The CDR3 length is 15 residues. Trimming took off 0 bases at V and 12 bases at J, with 17 bases between the two ends. Here the CDR3 reads CASSQEGGEPGELFF. The DNA of the CDR3 is TGCGCCAGCAGCCAAGAGGGCGGGGAGCCGGGGGAACTGTTTTTT.

The J gene is TRBJ2-5, the V gene TRBV7-8; the D is unclear. The germline V gene has CDR1 SGHVS and CDR2 FQNEAQ. V was clipped by 3 bases and J by 2 bases, with 1 base between them. The CDR3 spans 11 residues. The CDR3 DNA reads TGTGCCAGCAGCTTGCAAGAGACCCAGTACTTC. Its protein product is CASSLQETQYF.

This chain joins TRBV11-2 and TRBJ1-2, with 9 positions matching TRBD1. This CDR3 is 17 amino acids long. The V and J ends lost 5 bases and 1 base, in that order; junction bases with no gene match: 11. Germline V gene lookup returns CDR1 SGHAT and CDR2 FQNNGV. In DNA, the CDR3 is TGTGCCAGCAGCACGAACCTCCGGACAGGGGTTAACTATGGCTACACCTTC. Its translation: CASSTNLRTGVNYGYTF. The whole variable domain, remainder taken from reference TRBV11-2 and TRBJ1-2, is EAGVAQSPRYKIIEKRQSVAFWCNPISGHATLYWYQQILGQGPKLLIQFQNNGVVDDSQLPKDRFSAERLKGVDSTLKIQPAKLEDSAVYLCASSTNLRTGVNYGYTFGSGTRLTVV.

This clone was found once. J is TRBJ2-7 and V is TRBV2; the D gene is possibly TRBD1 (6 bases). The CDR3 runs to 15 residues. Germline CDR1 reads SNHLY; CDR2 reads FYNNEI. Trimming shortened V by 3 bases and J by 2 bases, and 14 bases separated the two germline ends. CDR3 protein: CASSDPGTYPYEQYF. The CDR3 DNA sequence: TGTGCCAGCAGTGATCCCGGGACATATCCCTACGAGCAGTACTTC.

The V and J genes are TRBV7-6 and TRBJ2-2; D remains unclear. V was trimmed by 5 bases and J by 5 bases, leaving 15 bases between them. The CDR3 is 15 amino acids. Germline-derived CDR1 and CDR2 are SGHVS and FNYEAQ. The CDR3 is CASSPTTLGTGELFF. CDR3 coding DNA: TGTGCCAGCAGCCCCACGACCCTGGGGACCGGGGAGCTGTTTTTT.

V usage is TRBV11-2 and J usage is TRBJ2-1, with a weak D call TRBD2 (6 bases). V lost 3 bases to trimming and J lost 6 bases, with 15 bases between them. CDR3 size: 15 residues. Germline CDR1 SGHAT, CDR2 FQNNGV. The CDR3 loop reads CASSLFRDLSNEQFF. Here the CDR3 DNA reads TGTGCCAGCAGCTTGTTTAGGGACTTATCCAATGAGCAGTTCTTC.

This chain links TRBV19 with TRBJ2-7; TRBD2 aligns across 11 bases. This CDR3 comprises 15 residues. V gave up 5 bases and J gave up 5 bases; unmatched junction bases: 8. From germline, CDR1 is LNHDA and CDR2 SQIVND (reference sequence). In DNA, the CDR3 is TGTGCCAGTAGTTTTATAGCGGGAGGGCCCAACGAGCAGTACTTC. It yields the protein CASSFIAGGPNEQYF. Complete variable domain (other parts from reference TRBV19 and TRBJ2-7): DGGITQSPKYLFRKEGQNVTLSCEQNLNHDAMYWYRQDPGQGLRLIYYSQIVNDFQKGDIAEGYSVSREKKESFPLTVTSAQKNPTAFYLCASSFIAGGPNEQYFGPGTRLTVT.

This clone has a single count. The chain carries TRBV20-1 and TRBJ2-7; D is undetermined. Trimming pared 6 bases from V and 5 bases from J, leaving 8 bases between. This CDR3 has 10 residues. CDR1 is DFQATT and CDR2 is SNEGSKA in the germline V gene (reference sequence). CDR3 coding DNA: TGCAGTGCAGCGAGTAACGAGCAGTACTTC. Its protein product is CSAASNEQYF.

V usage is TRBV27 and J usage is TRBJ2-3, with D tentatively TRBD1 (5 bases). The CDR3 length is 16 residues. V was shortened by 3 bases and J by 3 bases, with 16 bases between the two germline ends. Per germline, CDR1 MNHEY and CDR2 SMNVEV (reference sequence). In DNA form, the CDR3 reads TGTGCCAGCAGTTTTCACCTTAGGCAGGGAACAGATACGCAGTATTTT. Encoded protein: CASSFHLRQGTDTQYF.

The chain joins TRBV11-3 to TRBJ1-1, with D possibly being TRBD1 (5 bases). The germline CDR1 and CDR2 sequences are SGHNT and YENEEA. V lost 3 bases, J lost 3 bases, and 8 bases lay in between. The CDR3 has 13 residues. The CDR3 spells CASSLGGDTEAFF. CDR3 DNA sequence: TGTGCCAGCAGCTTGGGGGGGGACACTGAAGCTTTCTTT.

The chain links TRBV28 to TRBJ2-7; TRBD1 matches 11 bases. The ends lost 4 bases at V and 4 bases at J; junction bases unmatched: 6. The CDR3 sequence is 15 residues long. CDR1 MDHEN and CDR2 SYDVKM come from the germline V gene. The CDR3 spells CASSWRTGGKYEQYF. The CDR3 bases are TGTGCCAGCAGTTGGAGGACAGGGGGCAAGTACGAGCAGTACTTC.

Notes on this clone: A read error may be the cause here, since a much bigger clone is one base away. The chain couples TRBV7-6 to TRBJ2-7; D is ambiguous. This CDR3 contains 11 residues. V lost 2 bases, J lost 1 base, and 0 bases lay in between. The germline CDR1 and CDR2 sequences are SGHVS and FNYEAQ. CDR3 protein: CASSLSYEQYF. The CDR3 bases are TGTGCCAGCAGCTTATCCTACGAGCAGTACTTC.

The rearrangement links TRBV6-5 to TRBJ2-2; 8 nucleotides line up with TRBD2. V shed 4 bases and J 4 bases; nucleotides not matched to a gene: 5. Germline V CDR1 and CDR2: MNHEY, SVGAGI. CDR3 size: 15 residues. Here the CDR3 reads CASSLAGSGTGELFF. The DNA of the CDR3 is TGTGCCAGCAGTTTAGCGGGATCGGGCACCGGGGAGCTGTTTTTT.

The chain links TRBV5-5 to TRBJ2-1, with 8 bases aligning to TRBD2. The ends lost 3 bases at V and 7 bases at J; junction bases unmatched: 15. The CDR3 is 17 residues long. The germline V gene encodes CDR1 SGHKS and CDR2 YYEKEE (reference sequence). CDR3 in amino acids: CASSSPLAGGANNEQFF. CDR3 nucleotide sequence: TGTGCCAGCAGCTCCCCCCTCGCGGGAGGTGCGAATAATGAGCAGTTCTTC.

The V call is TRBV4-1, the J call TRBJ2-7; D not resolved. Germline values: CDR1 MGHRA, CDR2 YSYEKL. This CDR3 is 13 amino acids long. Trimming shortened V by 3 bases and J by 4 bases, and 10 bases separated the two germline ends. The chain's CDR3 is CASSHVRAYEQYF. CDR3 bases: TGCGCCAGCAGCCATGTTCGGGCATACGAGCAGTACTTC.

This chain connects TRBV5-6 to TRBJ2-7; no clear D gene. The germline gives CDR1 SGHDT, CDR2 YYEEEE. The CDR3 extends over 13 amino acids. The ends were cut back, 0 bases at V and 0 bases at J, with 4 bases in the middle. The CDR3 DNA sequence: TGTGCCAGCAGCTTGGAATACTCCTACGAGCAGTACTTC. This translates into CASSLEYSYEQYF.

V and J are TRBV19 and TRBJ2-5; 8 bases are a match to TRBD2. Germline assignment: CDR1 LNHDA and CDR2 SQIVND (reference sequence). The CDR3 is 18 amino acids. J gave up 1 base and V 4 bases, and 14 bases lay outside the gene matches. DNA of the CDR3: TGTGCCAGTAGTACCTACTTGTTGAGCGGGAGTCCCCAAGAGACCCAGTACTTC. It encodes CASSTYLLSGSPQETQYF.

The J gene is TRBJ2-2, the V gene TRBV4-1; D might be TRBD1 (5 bases). There are 15 residues in the CDR3. The germline V gene encodes CDR1 MGHRA and CDR2 YSYEKL. V lost 2 bases to trimming and J lost 5 bases, with 12 bases between them. This CDR3 is CASSQSQGYTGELFF. CDR3 coding DNA: TGCGCCAGCAGCCAATCTCAGGGTTATACCGGGGAGCTGTTTTTT.

The chain links TRBV7-8 to TRBJ1-2; tentative D call: TRBD1 (6 bases). The CDR3 sequence is 15 residues long. Trimming stripped 5 bases from V and 4 bases from J, with 17 bases between. Germline V gene data show CDR1 as SGHVS and CDR2 as FQNEAQ. The CDR3: CASSPGTGAGYGYTF. The DNA of the CDR3 is TGTGCCAGCAGCCCCGGCACGGGGGCGGGCTATGGCTACACCTTC.

Only one count was recorded for this clone. V gene TRBV7-6 combines with J gene TRBJ1-5, with 7 bases aligning to TRBD1. V was pared by 5 bases and J by 2 bases, with 6 bases of the junction left unmatched. CDR1 and CDR2 from the germline V gene are SGHVS and FNYEAQ. The CDR3 consists of 15 residues. CDR3 DNA sequence: TGTGCCAGCAGCCGATACAGGGGCGGCAATCAGCCCCAGCATTTT. It is translated as CASSRYRGGNQPQHF. The full variable domain, its missing parts supplied by reference TRBV7-6 and TRBJ1-5, is GAGVSQSPRYKVTKRGQDVALRCDPISGHVSLYWYRQALGQGPEFLTYFNYEAQQDKSGLPNDRFSAERPEGSISTLTIQRTEQRDSAMYRCASSRYRGGNQPQHFGDGTRLSIL.

The J gene is TRBJ2-1, the V gene TRBV6-5, with 8 bases fitting TRBD2. Per the germline V gene, CDR1 is MNHEY and CDR2 is SVGAGI. Losses at the gene ends were 6 bases for V and 8 bases for J; bases not matched to a gene: 12. The CDR3 has 15 amino acids. The CDR3, as DNA: TGTGCCAGCAGCCCCGAGGGTAGCGGGATAGATGAGCAGTTCTTC. Amino acid sequence: CASSPEGSGIDEQFF.

The chain combines TRBV30 with TRBJ1-1; the D gene is possibly TRBD1 (6 bases). The CDR3 runs to 14 residues. Germline lookup yields CDR1 GTSNPN and CDR2 SVGIG (reference sequence). V shed 2 bases and J shed 1 base, with 11 bases lying between them. The CDR3 loop reads CAWSLAGANTEAFF. For the CDR3, the DNA is TGTGCCTGGAGTCTGGCAGGGGCGAACACTGAAGCTTTCTTT.

This chain links TRBV15 with TRBJ1-5; D not resolved. The CDR3 totals 13 residues. The V end lost 10 bases, the J end lost 6 bases, and 16 bases lay between the germline ends. Germline V gives CDR1 LNHNV, CDR2 YYDKDF (reference sequence). CDR3 protein: CARNRRFCQPQHF. In DNA form, the CDR3 reads TGTGCCAGAAACAGACGATTCTGTCAGCCCCAGCATTTT.